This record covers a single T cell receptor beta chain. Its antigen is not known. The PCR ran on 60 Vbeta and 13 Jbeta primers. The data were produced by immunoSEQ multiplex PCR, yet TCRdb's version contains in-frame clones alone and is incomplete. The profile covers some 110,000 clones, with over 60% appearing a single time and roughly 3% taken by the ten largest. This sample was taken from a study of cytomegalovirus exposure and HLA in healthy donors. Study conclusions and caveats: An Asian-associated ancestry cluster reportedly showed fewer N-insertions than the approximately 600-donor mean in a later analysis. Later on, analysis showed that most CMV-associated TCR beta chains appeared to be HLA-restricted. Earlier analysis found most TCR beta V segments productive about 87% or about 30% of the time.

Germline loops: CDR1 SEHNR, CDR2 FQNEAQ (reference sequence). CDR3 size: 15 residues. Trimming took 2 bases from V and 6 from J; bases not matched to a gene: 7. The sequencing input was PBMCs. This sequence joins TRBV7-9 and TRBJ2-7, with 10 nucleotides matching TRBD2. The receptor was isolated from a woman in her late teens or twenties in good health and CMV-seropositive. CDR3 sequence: CASSLTSGNMVEQYF. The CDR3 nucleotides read TGTGCCAGCAGCTTAACTAGCGGGAATATGGTCGAGCAGTACTTC.